These T cell receptor beta chains were read from a single sample in a study of CD8 T cells in ankylosing spondylitis. TCRdb reanalysed the 5' RACE reads using MiXCR and keeps one entry per CDR3 protein. This sample yields some 100,000 distinct CDR3 sequences, of which roughly 8.3% are seen a single time; 9.9% belongs to the top ten. Sequencing was carried out using blood, either unsorted or a sorted T cell fraction (not recorded which). The receptors shown here come from a male donor with ankylosing spondylitis or in good health (not recorded which). Each CDR3 is given with its conserved first and last residue.

V | CDR3
TRBV2 | CASTGLAGFSEQFF
TRBV5-1 | CASSLETNTEAFF
TRBV12-3/TRBV12-4 | CASSRGTRETLANTGELFF
TRBV2 | CASSVRPNTEAFF
TRBV20-1 | CSANRDRGSNTQYF
TRBV4-3 | CASSLRSYDEKLFF
TRBV20-1 | CSARSSRGGNTIYF
TRBV18 | CASSPPTESETQYF
TRBV5-1 | CASRPARGLTDTQYF
TRBV20-1 | CSARAGTSSYNEQFF
TRBV7-6 | CASSLAENSYNEQFF
TRBV29-1 | CSVLPGIEAFF
TRBV29-1 | CSATTGNHYNEQFF
TRBV5-1 | CASSLGQTATYEQYF
TRBV5-1 | CASSRIPGDLTEAFF
TRBV11-2 | CASTPLRTGTGNTIYF
TRBV20-1 | CSARGWRSAFGPQHF
TRBV7-2 | CASTLVAGDLTDTQYF
TRBV10-3 | CAITEGAGYGYTF
TRBV2 | CAFCPPGRQSSGANVLTF
TRBV5-1 | CASSLGLAGGDNEQFF
TRBV7-9 | CASSADRGREAFF
TRBV6-4 | CASSDSASEDTDTQYF
TRBV11-2 | CASSHDPGANEKLFF
TRBV4-1 | CASSQVETNYGYTF
TRBV12-3/TRBV12-4 | CASSRDSGNTIYF
TRBV2 | CASPKRGLIDPDTQYF
TRBV20-1 | CSAREPGNQPQHF
TRBV20-1 | CSARVSDSTDTQYF
TRBV7-2 | CASSLMGRETQYF
TRBV20-1 | CSAWTGPYSNQPQHF
TRBV5-6 | CASSSLTGGGNTIYF
TRBV3-1 | CASSQDPGVTDTQYF
TRBV11-1 | CASSLDPFWQSNRSGELFF
TRBV13 | CASSLFGGANYGYTF
TRBV29-1 | CSVEGHMNTEAFF
TRBV6-1 | CASSVSQGPPYGYTF
TRBV7-9 | CASSFSARAYEQYF
TRBV12-3/TRBV12-4 | CASSFGADNSPLHF
TRBV12-3/TRBV12-4 | CASTKDYSADTQYF
TRBV5-1 | CASSLEGTGSQPQHF
TRBV7-2 | CASSDSAGYLSGELFF
TRBV30 | CAWSSDLGRQFF
TRBV6-4 | CASSPRTSGLTDTQYF
TRBV4-2 | CASSQDSNRVNGYTF